Listed below are T cell receptor beta chains from one sample, sequenced in a study of blood T cell repertoires in COVID-19. The data were produced by immunoSEQ multiplex PCR, yet TCRdb's version contains in-frame clones alone and is incomplete. The data show 85,000 to 100,000 clones, with about 85% seen just once and about 3.8% held by the top ten. Sample: peripheral blood. These receptors all stem from a man aged 60 to 75 with acute or convalescent COVID-19. The CDR3 runs from the conserved cysteine through the conserved F or W. D genes are given only for firm matches. Clone size, where shown, is once, few, many, or a class for clones that have expanded.

v_gene	d_gene	j_gene	abundance	CDR3nt	CDR3aa
TRBV6-1	TRBD1	TRBJ1-4	.	TGTGCCAGCAGTGAGAGTTGGCAGGGGGTTAATGAAAAACTGTTTTTT	CASSESWQGVNEKLFF
TRBV6-5	.	TRBJ2-5	few	TGTGCCAGCAGCCCATTACAGGGCAAAGAGACCCAGTACTTC	CASSPLQGKETQYF
TRBV5-1	.	TRBJ2-2	.	TGCGCCAGCAGCCCGCCGGGACAGAACACCGGGGAGCTGTTTTTT	CASSPPGQNTGELFF
TRBV4-2	TRBD2	TRBJ2-5	.	TGTGCCAGCAGCCGAGGTGATCCGGGACTAGCGGGGGGGGCGGAGACCCAGTACTTC	CASSRGDPGLAGGAETQYF
TRBV30	.	TRBJ2-3	once	TGTGCGGTGGGTAGCCCCAGCACAGATACGCAGTATTTT	CAVGSPSTDTQYF
TRBV7-8	TRBD1	TRBJ1-2	.	TGTGCCAGCAGTAGCGACAGGGGGGGTGGCTACACCTTC	CASSSDRGGGYTF
TRBV5-1	TRBD1	TRBJ2-3	.	TGCGCCAGCAGCAGACGACAGGGGAGCGCAGATACGCAGTATTTT	CASSRRQGSADTQYF
TRBV6-5	TRBD1	TRBJ1-5	.	TGTGCCAGCATTCCGGGACAGGGTGGTCAGCCCCAGCATTTT	CASIPGQGGQPQHF
TRBV25-1	TRBD1	TRBJ2-7	.	TGTGCCAGCCGCGACAGGGGTGGGCGCGAGCAGTACTTC	CASRDRGGREQYF
TRBV6-6	TRBD2	TRBJ2-3	.	TGTGCCAGCAGTCTCGGGACTAGCGGGAGTGTAGATACGCAGTATTTT	CASSLGTSGSVDTQYF
TRBV21-1	.	TRBJ2-7	few	TGTGCCAGCAGCAAAGTTCTAACTAGCGGGACAGGCGAGCAGTACTTC	CASSKVLTSGTGEQYF
TRBV15	TRBD1	TRBJ2-5	few	TGTGCCACCAGCAAAAAGGACAGGGGCTTTGGGGGTCCCACGCAGACCCAGTACTTC	CATSKKDRGFGGPTQTQYF
TRBV4-1	.	TRBJ1-2	.	TGCGCCAGCAGCCAACAGGGCGCATTCTATGGCTACACCTTC	CASSQQGAFYGYTF
TRBV28	TRBD2	TRBJ2-7	.	TGTGCCAGCAGTCTACCGGGACTAGCGTTAACCTACGAGCAGTACTTC	CASSLPGLALTYEQYF
TRBV18	TRBD2	TRBJ2-3	.	TGTGCCAGCTCACCACCCCTAGCGGGGGGGCTCGGCACAGATACGCAGTATTTT	CASSPPLAGGLGTDTQYF
TRBV12-3/TRBV12-4	TRBD2	TRBJ2-1	.	TGTGCCAGCAGCAGCGGGAGCTACAATGAGCAGTTCTTC	CASSSGSYNEQFF
TRBV13	.	TRBJ1-3	.	TGTGCCAGCAGCTGGACCGGGACAAGAGGAAACACCATATATTTT	CASSWTGTRGNTIYF
TRBV5-1	TRBD2	TRBJ2-1	.	TGCGCCAGCAGCTTGAAAGTGACTAGCGGCAATGAGCAGTTCTTC	CASSLKVTSGNEQFF
TRBV11-2	.	TRBJ1-1	.	TGTGCCAGCAGCTTAGTTCGGGGGTCAACTGAAGCTTTCTTT	CASSLVRGSTEAFF
TRBV6-5	TRBD2	TRBJ2-7	.	TGTGCCAGCAGACCACTAGCGCAACGCCACGAGCAGTACTTC	CASRPLAQRHEQYF
TRBV5-1	.	TRBJ2-1	.	TGCGCCAGCAGCTTGCCAACAGGGACCTACAATGAGCAGTTCTTC	CASSLPTGTYNEQFF
TRBV10-2	.	TRBJ2-1	.	TGCGCCAGCAGTAACCTAGTCAATGAGCAGTTCTTC	CASSNLVNEQFF
TRBV6-1	TRBD1	TRBJ2-5	.	TGTGCCAGCAGTGAAGGTGGGACAGGGGGGGAGACCCAGTACTTC	CASSEGGTGGETQYF
TRBV7-6	.	TRBJ1-2	.	TGTGCCAGCAGCTTAGGAGGGAGGGGTGCTAACTATGGCTACACCTTC	CASSLGGRGANYGYTF
TRBV4-3	TRBD1	TRBJ1-3	.	TGCGCCAGCAGCCAACAGGGGGTGAAGAGGAACACCATATATTTT	CASSQQGVKRNTIYF
TRBV19	TRBD1	TRBJ2-1	.	TGTGCCAGTAGTATGCCTGGACAGGGCTCCTACAATGAGCAGTTCTTC	CASSMPGQGSYNEQFF
TRBV27	.	TRBJ2-3	.	TGTGCCAGCAGTCCCCGGACACTAAGGGACACAGATACGCAGTATTTT	CASSPRTLRDTDTQYF
TRBV5-5	TRBD1	TRBJ1-2	.	TGTGCCAGCAGCTTGGATAGGCGGGGCAGGGGGCCGTTGGGCTACACCTTC	CASSLDRRGRGPLGYTF
TRBV24-1	.	TRBJ2-5	.	TGTGCCACCAGTCGAGGGGGGGATCAAGAGACCCAGTACTTC	CATSRGGDQETQYF
TRBV7-9	TRBD2	TRBJ2-1	.	TGTGCCAGCAGCTTAGTCGGGGGGGCCGTTAATGAGCAGTTCTTC	CASSLVGGAVNEQFF
TRBV7-9	.	TRBJ1-2	.	TGTGCCAGCAGCTTAGCAGGGGAGGGAGGCTATGGCTACACCTTC	CASSLAGEGGYGYTF
TRBV9	.	TRBJ1-1	.	TGTGCCAGCAGCGTAGGTATGGGCATAATGAACACTGAAGCTTTCTTT	CASSVGMGIMNTEAFF
TRBV4-2	TRBD2	TRBJ2-2	.	TGTGCCAGCAGCCAAGTGGGAGGGTTCACCGGGGAGCTGTTTTTT	CASSQVGGFTGELFF
TRBV5-1	TRBD2	TRBJ2-5	once	TGCGCCAGCAGCTCACTAGCGGCCCTCCAGGAGACCCAGTACTTC	CASSSLAALQETQYF
TRBV7-2	TRBD2	TRBJ2-1	.	TGTGCCAGCAGCTGGGGACTAGCGGGGGGGGAGAATGAGCAGTTCTTC	CASSWGLAGGENEQFF
TRBV12-3/TRBV12-4	.	TRBJ1-1	few	TGTGCCAGCAGTTTAACGCGTATCACTGAAGCTTTCTTT	CASSLTRITEAFF
TRBV7-2	TRBD1	TRBJ2-1	.	TGTGCCAGCAGCCGTCGACAGGGCCCTTTCTCCTACAATGAGCAGTTCTTC	CASSRRQGPFSYNEQFF
TRBV2	TRBD2	TRBJ2-5	.	TGTGCCAGCAGGCTACGGACTAGCGGGGATTCCGTGAACTTC	CASRLRTSGDSVNF
TRBV5-1	.	TRBJ1-5	once	TGCGCCAGCAGCCGAGAAGGAGGGGTCAAACAGCCCCAGCATTTT	CASSREGGVKQPQHF
TRBV5-1	TRBD2	TRBJ2-5	.	TGCGCCAGCAGCTTGGTGGTAGCGGGGGAGACCCAGTACTTC	CASSLVVAGETQYF
TRBV9	TRBD1	TRBJ1-2	.	TGTGCCAGCAGCCCGACTACAGGGGGGACTAACTATGGCTACACCTTC	CASSPTTGGTNYGYTF
TRBV6-5	TRBD1	TRBJ1-6	.	TGTGCCAGCAGGTTAACCGGGACAGCTAATTCACCCCTCCACTTT	CASRLTGTANSPLHF
TRBV6-5	.	TRBJ1-1	.	TGTGCCAGCAGTCAAAACCACGTGCGGACTGAAGCTTTCTTT	CASSQNHVRTEAFF
TRBV5-1	TRBD1	TRBJ1-1	few	TGCGCCAGCAGCTCGACAGGGGCGAACACTGAAGCTTTCTTT	CASSSTGANTEAFF
TRBV19	TRBD2	TRBJ2-1	.	TGTGCCAGTAGTCAAGGACTAGCGGGCTACAATGAGCAGTTCTTC	CASSQGLAGYNEQFF
TRBV27	TRBD2	TRBJ2-3	.	TGTGCCAGCAGCCCCCCAATGGCGGGAGTGGGAGATACGCAGTATTTT	CASSPPMAGVGDTQYF
TRBV3-1/TRBV3-2	.	TRBJ1-6	few	TGTGCCAGCAGCCAGGGGCAGGGAAGTTCACCCCTCCACTTT	CASSQGQGSSPLHF
TRBV6-2/TRBV6-3	.	TRBJ2-3	once	TGTGCCAGCAGTGAGGGTACTAGCACAGATACGCAGTATTTT	CASSEGTSTDTQYF
TRBV6-5	TRBD1	TRBJ1-5	.	TGTGCCAGCAGAGGGCAGGGGGCGAACAATCAGCCCCAGCATTTT	CASRGQGANNQPQHF
TRBV12-3/TRBV12-4	TRBD2	TRBJ2-5	.	TGTGCCAGCAGCCCTCCAGCGGGGGAGACCCAGTACTTC	CASSPPAGETQYF
TRBV7-8	.	TRBJ1-2	.	TGTGCCAGCAGCTCGACTCCGGGGGTATTGGCTGGCTACACCTTC	CASSSTPGVLAGYTF
TRBV3-1/TRBV3-2	TRBD2	TRBJ2-5	.	TGTGCCAGCAGCCAAGATCAAAGCGGGGGCGAGACCCAGTACTTC	CASSQDQSGGETQYF
TRBV19	.	TRBJ1-2	.	TGTGCCAGTAGTATAGATCTGGCCAGGGCCAGCTATGGCTACACCTTC	CASSIDLARASYGYTF
TRBV19	TRBD2	TRBJ2-3	.	TGTGCCAGTAGTACAGCCCGACTAGCGGCAGATACGCAGTATTTT	CASSTARLAADTQYF
TRBV7-2	TRBD2	TRBJ2-3	.	TGTGCCAGCAGCTCCCGACTAGCGGGAGATGGAGATACGCAGTATTTT	CASSSRLAGDGDTQYF
TRBV7-9	TRBD1	TRBJ2-7	once	TGTGCCAGCAGCTTCGGACAGGCCTACGAGCAGTACTTC	CASSFGQAYEQYF
TRBV10-3	TRBD2	TRBJ2-3	.	TGTGCCATCAGTGACTCGATATCAGCGGGAACAGATACGCAGTATTTT	CAISDSISAGTDTQYF
TRBV6-5	.	TRBJ2-7	.	TGTGCCAGCAGTCTTACAGGTTTCGAGCAGTACTTC	CASSLTGFEQYF
TRBV5-6	.	TRBJ2-3	.	TGTGCCAGCAGCTCCATTACTAGCACAGATACGCAGTATTTT	CASSSITSTDTQYF
TRBV9	TRBD2	TRBJ2-5	.	TGTGCCAGCGCGAGCGGAGGCGGGGGTGAGACCCAGTACTTC	CASASGGGGETQYF